The present T cell receptor beta chain was sequenced within a study of OX40 agonist ivuxolimab in advanced cancers. On this clone: Antigen specificity is unknown.

Germline loops: CDR1 MGHDK, CDR2 SYGVNS. This CDR3 region has 14 residues. V was pared by 2 bases and J by 4 bases, with 8 bases between. This table comes from immunoSEQ multiplex PCR, and its TCRdb copy is limited to in-frame clones, with some not included. The table lists tens of thousands of clones, 75% to 95% of them singletons. Study observations and caveats: CD8+ T cells showed, on average, more clonal expansion than CD4+ cells. Some nonresponders also had low normalized T-cell clonal expansion.

This clonotype originated in an adult with an advanced solid tumor such as melanoma, head and neck, liver or kidney cancer. The gene calls are TRBV25-1 and TRBJ2-2, with D unresolved. Material: CD4+ or CD8+ T cells sorted from blood, obtained in a trial of the OX40 agonist ivuxolimab. This CDR3 reads CASSESQTTGELFF. The CDR3 DNA follows: TGTGCCAGCAGTGAAAGCCAAACCACCGGGGAGCTGTTTTTT. Using reference TRBV25-1 and TRBJ2-2 for the parts outside the CDR3, the full variable domain is EADIYQTPRYLVIGTGKKITLECSQTMGHDKMYWYQQDPGMELHLIHYSYGVNSTEKGDLSSESTVSRIRTEHFPLTLESARPSHTSQYLCASSESQTTGELFFGEGSRLTVL.